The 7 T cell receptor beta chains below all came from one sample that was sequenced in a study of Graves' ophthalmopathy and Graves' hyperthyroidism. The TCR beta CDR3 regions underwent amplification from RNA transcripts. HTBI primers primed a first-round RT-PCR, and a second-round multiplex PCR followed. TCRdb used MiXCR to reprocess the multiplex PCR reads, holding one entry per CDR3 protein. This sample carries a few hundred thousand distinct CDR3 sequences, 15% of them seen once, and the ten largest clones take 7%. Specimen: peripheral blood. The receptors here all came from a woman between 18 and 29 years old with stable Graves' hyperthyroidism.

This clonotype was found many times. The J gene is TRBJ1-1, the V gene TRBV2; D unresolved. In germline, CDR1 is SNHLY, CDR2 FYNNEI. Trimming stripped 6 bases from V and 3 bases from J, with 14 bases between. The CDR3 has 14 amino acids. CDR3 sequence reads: CASSPDLSDTEAFF. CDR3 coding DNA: TGTGCCAGCAGCCCGGACCTTTCGGACACTGAAGCTTTCTTT. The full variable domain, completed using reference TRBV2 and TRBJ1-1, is EPEVTQTPSHQVTQMGQEVILRCVPISNHLYFYWYRQILGQKVEFLVSFYNNEISEKSEIFDDQFSVERPDGSNFTLKIRSTKLEDSAMYFCASSPDLSDTEAFFGQGTRLTVV.

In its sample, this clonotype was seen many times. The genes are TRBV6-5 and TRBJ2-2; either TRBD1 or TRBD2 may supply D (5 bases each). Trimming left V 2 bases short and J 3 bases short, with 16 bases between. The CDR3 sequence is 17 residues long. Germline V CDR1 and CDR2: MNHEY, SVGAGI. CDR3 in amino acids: CASSYALGGADTGELFF. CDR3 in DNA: TGTGCCAGCAGTTACGCCCTTGGGGGTGCGGACACCGGGGAGCTGTTTTTT.

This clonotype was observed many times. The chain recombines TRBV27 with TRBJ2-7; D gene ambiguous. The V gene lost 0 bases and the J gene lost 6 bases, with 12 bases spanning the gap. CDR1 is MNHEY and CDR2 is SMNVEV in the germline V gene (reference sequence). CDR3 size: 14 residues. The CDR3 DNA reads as TGTGCCAGCAGTTTATCCCCCACCGGCACCGAGCAGTACTTC. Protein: CASSLSPTGTEQYF.

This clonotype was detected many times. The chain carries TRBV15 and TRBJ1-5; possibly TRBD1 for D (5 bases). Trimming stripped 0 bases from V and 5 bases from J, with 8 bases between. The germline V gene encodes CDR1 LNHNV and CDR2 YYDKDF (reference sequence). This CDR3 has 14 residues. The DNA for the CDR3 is TGTGCCACCAGCAGAGAGACAGACCATCAGCCCCAGCATTTT. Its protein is CATSRETDHQPQHF.

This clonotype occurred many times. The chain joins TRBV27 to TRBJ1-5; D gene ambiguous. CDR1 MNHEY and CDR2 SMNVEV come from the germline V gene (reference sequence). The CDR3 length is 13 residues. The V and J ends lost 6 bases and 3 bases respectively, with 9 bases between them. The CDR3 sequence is CASRQYYNQPQHF. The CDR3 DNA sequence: TGTGCCAGCAGACAGTACTACAATCAGCCCCAGCATTTT.

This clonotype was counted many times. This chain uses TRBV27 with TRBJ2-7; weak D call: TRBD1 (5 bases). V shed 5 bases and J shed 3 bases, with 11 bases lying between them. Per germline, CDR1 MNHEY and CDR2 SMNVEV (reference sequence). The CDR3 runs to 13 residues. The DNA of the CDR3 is TGTGCCAGCAGTATATACAGGATCTACGAGCAGTACTTC. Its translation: CASSIYRIYEQYF.

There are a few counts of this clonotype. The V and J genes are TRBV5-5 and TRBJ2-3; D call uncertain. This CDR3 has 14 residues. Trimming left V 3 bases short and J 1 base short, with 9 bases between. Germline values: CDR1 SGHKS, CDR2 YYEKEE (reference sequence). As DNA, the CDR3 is TGTGCCAGCAGCTCCCGACGGGGCACAGATACGCAGTATTTT. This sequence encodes CASSSRRGTDTQYF. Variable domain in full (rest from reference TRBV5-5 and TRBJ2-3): DAGVTQSPTHLIKTRGQQVTLRCSPISGHKSVSWYQQVLGQGPQFIFQYYEKEERGRGNFPDRFSARQFPNYSSELNVNALLLGDSALYLCASSSRRGTDTQYFGPGTRLTVL.